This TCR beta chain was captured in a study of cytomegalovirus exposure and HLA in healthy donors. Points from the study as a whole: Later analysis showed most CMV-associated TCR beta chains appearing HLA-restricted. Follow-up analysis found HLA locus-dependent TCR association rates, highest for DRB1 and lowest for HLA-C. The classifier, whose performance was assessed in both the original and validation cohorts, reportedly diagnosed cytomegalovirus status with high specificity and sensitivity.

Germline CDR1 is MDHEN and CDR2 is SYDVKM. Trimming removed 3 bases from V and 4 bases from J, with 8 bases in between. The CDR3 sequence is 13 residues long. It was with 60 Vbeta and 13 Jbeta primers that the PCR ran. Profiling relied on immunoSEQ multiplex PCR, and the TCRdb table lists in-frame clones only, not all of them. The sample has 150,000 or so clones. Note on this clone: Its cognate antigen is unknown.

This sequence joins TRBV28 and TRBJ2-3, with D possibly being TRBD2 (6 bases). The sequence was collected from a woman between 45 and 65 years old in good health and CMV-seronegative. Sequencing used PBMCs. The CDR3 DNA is TGTGCCAGCAGTTTGGGAGGCGCAGATACGCAGTATTTT. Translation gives CASSLGGADTQYF.